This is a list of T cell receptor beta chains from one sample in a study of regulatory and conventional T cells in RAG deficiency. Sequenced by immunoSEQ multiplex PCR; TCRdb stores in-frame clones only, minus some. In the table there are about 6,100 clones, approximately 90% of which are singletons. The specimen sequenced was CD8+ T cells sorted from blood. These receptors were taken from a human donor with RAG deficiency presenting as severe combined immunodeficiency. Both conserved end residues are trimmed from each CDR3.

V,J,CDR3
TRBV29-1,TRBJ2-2,SVELVVAGGPDTGELF
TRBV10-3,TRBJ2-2,AISDGKGHTGELF
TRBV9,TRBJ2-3,ASSYSTDTQY
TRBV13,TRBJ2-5,ASSSRRATTLDGETQY
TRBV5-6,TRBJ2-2,ASSYGTGVGGELF
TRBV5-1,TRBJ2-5,ASSLLPEETQY
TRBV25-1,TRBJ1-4,ASSRTGRPNEKLF
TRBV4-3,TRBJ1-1,ASSQEGGITEAF
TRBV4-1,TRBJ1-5,ASTDGDNQPQH
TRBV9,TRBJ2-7,ASSVGSGVEQY
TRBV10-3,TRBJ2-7,AISGDTYEQY
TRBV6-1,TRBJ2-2,ASSKDRGGLF
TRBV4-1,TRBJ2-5,ASSQDRDREETQY
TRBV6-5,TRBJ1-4,ASRPDSATNEKLF
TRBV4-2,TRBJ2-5,ASSQGEGPPETQY
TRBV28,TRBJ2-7,ASRRTGGVSYEQY
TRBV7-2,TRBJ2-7,ASTSVYYEQY
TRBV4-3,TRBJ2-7,ASSQVGGGGEQY
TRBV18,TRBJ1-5,ASSRRDRGQGQPQH
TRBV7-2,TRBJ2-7,ASSPGWGEQY
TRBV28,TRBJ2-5,ASLRGGGETQY
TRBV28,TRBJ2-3,ASSFRTGGADTQY
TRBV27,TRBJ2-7,ASSLGDIGAVPYEQY
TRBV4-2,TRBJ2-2,ASSLGLNTGELF
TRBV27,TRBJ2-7,ASGVGYEQY
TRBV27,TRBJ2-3,ASSLVTGSGTQY
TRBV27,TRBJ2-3,ASIHRGRGTDTQY
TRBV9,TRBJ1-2,ASSVDGTAFYGYT
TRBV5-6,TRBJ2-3,ASSSGTGSTDTQY
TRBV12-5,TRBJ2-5,ASGLVFSQETQY
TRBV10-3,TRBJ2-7,AISESTYEQY
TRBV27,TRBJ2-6,ASSLGSGANVLT
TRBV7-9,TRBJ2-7,ASTLSQGGEQY
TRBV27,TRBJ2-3,ASSLRYRGADTQY
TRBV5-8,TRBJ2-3,ASSSIHDTQY
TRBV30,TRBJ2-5,AWSLWGGETQY
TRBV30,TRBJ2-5,AYGTVQETQY
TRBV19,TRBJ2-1,ASREPYNEQF
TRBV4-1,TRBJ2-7,ASSQARDSEQY
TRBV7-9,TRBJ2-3,ASSSAGARGLVDTQY
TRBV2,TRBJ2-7,ASSEERAGGEQY
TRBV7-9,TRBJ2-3,ASSLGTSGTDTQY
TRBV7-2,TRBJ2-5,ASSPWTGPLETQY
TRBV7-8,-,ASSLDAAGARNEQY
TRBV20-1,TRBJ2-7,SASKGREQY
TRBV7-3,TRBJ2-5,ASSLGQGRAQY
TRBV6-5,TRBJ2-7,ASSYSGQGAYEQY